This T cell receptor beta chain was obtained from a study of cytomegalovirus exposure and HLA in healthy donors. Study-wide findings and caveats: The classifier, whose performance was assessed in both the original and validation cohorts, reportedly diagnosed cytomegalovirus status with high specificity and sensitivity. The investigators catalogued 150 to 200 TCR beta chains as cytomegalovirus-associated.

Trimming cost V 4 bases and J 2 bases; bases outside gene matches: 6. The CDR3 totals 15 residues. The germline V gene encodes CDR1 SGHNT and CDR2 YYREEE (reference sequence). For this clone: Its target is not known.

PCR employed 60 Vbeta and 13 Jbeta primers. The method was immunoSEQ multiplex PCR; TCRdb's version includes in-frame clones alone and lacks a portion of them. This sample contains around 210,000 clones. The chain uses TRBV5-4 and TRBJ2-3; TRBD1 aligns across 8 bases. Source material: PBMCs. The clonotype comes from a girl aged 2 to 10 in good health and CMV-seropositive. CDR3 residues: CASSQDRGYTDTQYF. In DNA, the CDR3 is TGTGCCAGCAGCCAAGACAGGGGATACACAGATACGCAGTATTTT.